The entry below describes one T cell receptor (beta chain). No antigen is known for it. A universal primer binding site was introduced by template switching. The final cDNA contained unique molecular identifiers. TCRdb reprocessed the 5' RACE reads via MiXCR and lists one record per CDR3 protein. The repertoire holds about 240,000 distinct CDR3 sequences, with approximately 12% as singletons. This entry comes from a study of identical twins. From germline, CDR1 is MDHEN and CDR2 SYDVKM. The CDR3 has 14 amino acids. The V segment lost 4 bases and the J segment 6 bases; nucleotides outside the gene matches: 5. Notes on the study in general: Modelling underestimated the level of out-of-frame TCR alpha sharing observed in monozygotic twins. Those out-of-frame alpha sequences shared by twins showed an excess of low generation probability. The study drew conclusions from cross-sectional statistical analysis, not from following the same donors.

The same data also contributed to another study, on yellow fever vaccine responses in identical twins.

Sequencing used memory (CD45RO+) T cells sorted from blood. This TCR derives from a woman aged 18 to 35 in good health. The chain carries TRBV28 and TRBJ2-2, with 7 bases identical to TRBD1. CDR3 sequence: CASSSGQFPGELFF. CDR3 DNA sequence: TGTGCCAGCAGTTCGGGACAGTTCCCCGGGGAGCTGTTTTTT.